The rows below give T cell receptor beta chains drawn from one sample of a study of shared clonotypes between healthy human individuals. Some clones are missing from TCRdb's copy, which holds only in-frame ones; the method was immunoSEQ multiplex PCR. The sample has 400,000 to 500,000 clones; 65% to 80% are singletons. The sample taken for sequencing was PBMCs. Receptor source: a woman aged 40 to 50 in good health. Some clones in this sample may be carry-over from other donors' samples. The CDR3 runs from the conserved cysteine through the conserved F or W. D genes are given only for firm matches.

CASSFGTGLDEQYF	TRBV5-1	TRBJ2-7	TRBD1
CASSLGGSTEAFF	TRBV7-3	TRBJ1-1	NA
CSVGGTDPNQPQHF	TRBV29-1	TRBJ1-5	TRBD1
CASSLIRGHPYEQYF	TRBV11-2	TRBJ2-7	NA
CASGREVNSPLHF	TRBV5-1	TRBJ1-6	NA
CASSLARVGAKNIQYF	TRBV18	TRBJ2-4	NA
CASSLERGNYNEQFF	TRBV11-2	TRBJ2-1	NA
CSAEDTPEQYF	TRBV20-1	TRBJ2-7	NA
CASSLAAEGASYTF	TRBV7-9	TRBJ1-2	TRBD1
CAWSVNSRDIWEIGNEKLFF	TRBV30	TRBJ1-4	NA
CASMLGSPLGGYTF	TRBV6-1	TRBJ1-2	NA
CASSFARGPTYEQYF	TRBV27	TRBJ2-7	NA
CAISGDRGRVFGYTF	TRBV10-3	TRBJ1-2	TRBD1